One and the same sample provided the 27 T cell receptor beta chains below, sequenced in a study of T cell responses to AZD1222 COVID-19 vaccine. Produced via immunoSEQ multiplex PCR; TCRdb's table is partial and in-frame only. The sample includes 100,000 to 130,000 clones, 87% seen only once; the top ten take approximately 4.8%. Material: peripheral blood, obtained 28 days after the second AZD1222 dose. Every receptor here comes from an adult who received the AZD1222 COVID-19 vaccine.

The rearrangement links TRBV27 to TRBJ1-2; D is uncertain. This CDR3 comprises 14 residues. Germline-derived CDR1 and CDR2 are MNHEY and SMNVEV (reference sequence). V dropped 5 bases and J dropped 8 bases, with 18 bases sitting between them. CDR3 nucleotide sequence: TGTGCCAGCAGTGGAACCGAGGCCCGTGGGGGCTACACCTTC. Amino acid sequence: CASSGTEARGGYTF.

The chain employs TRBV6-1 and TRBJ2-1; 13 bases agree with TRBD2. The CDR3 sequence is 17 residues long. V shed 3 bases, J shed 3 bases, and the junction held 5 bases outside the gene matches. CDR1 is MNHNS and CDR2 is SASEGT in the germline V gene. The CDR3 bases are TGTGCCAGCAGTGAGTCACTAGCGGGGGGGCGCTACAATGAGCAGTTCTTC. It specifies CASSESLAGGRYNEQFF.

The chain carries TRBV19 and TRBJ1-1; no clear D gene. Trimming left V 6 bases short and J 1 base short, with 6 bases between. The CDR3 is 12 residues long. The germline V gene encodes CDR1 LNHDA and CDR2 SQIVND (reference sequence). CDR3 sequence (DNA): TGTGCCAGTAGACGGAAGAACACTGAAGCTTTCTTT. Residues: CASRRKNTEAFF.

The chain joins TRBV6-5 to TRBJ1-2; TRBD1 matches 8 bases. The V gene's germline CDR1 is MNHEY and CDR2 SVGAGI. V shed 6 bases, J shed 4 bases, and the junction held 10 bases outside the gene matches. The length of the CDR3 is 15 residues. The CDR3 region is CASRAGGTGAYGYTF. The CDR3 coding sequence is TGTGCCAGCAGGGCGGGTGGGACAGGAGCCTATGGCTACACCTTC.

In its sample, this clone was seen a few times. The V and J genes are TRBV4-3 and TRBJ1-4; no definite D call. The CDR3 loop spans 14 amino acids. Germline V gives CDR1 LGHNA, CDR2 YSLEER. Trimming pared 0 bases from V and 11 bases from J, leaving 13 bases between. The CDR3 DNA reads as TGCGCCAGCAGCCAAGATCTCCCAGGCCCCAAACTGTTTTTT. Translated, it gives CASSQDLPGPKLFF.

This clone was detected only once. The V and J genes are TRBV28 and TRBJ1-5; a weak D match, TRBD1 (6 bases). Trimming took 10 bases from V and 9 from J, leaving 16 bases between them. This CDR3 has 12 residues. Germline assignment: CDR1 MDHEN and CDR2 SYDVKM. CDR3 amino acids: CATTNQGGPQHF. The CDR3 bases are TGTGCCACCACCAACCAAGGGGGGCCCCAGCATTTT.

The sample holds a few counts of this clone. The chain couples TRBV4-1 to TRBJ1-1; D perhaps matches TRBD1 (5 bases). The CDR3 has 15 residues. Germline CDR1 MGHRA, CDR2 YSYEKL. V dropped 0 bases and J dropped 1 base, with 9 bases sitting between them. CDR3 sequence: CASSQDRARNTEAFF. DNA of the CDR3: TGCGCCAGCAGCCAAGACAGGGCTCGGAACACTGAAGCTTTCTTT.

V and J are TRBV27 and TRBJ2-7; 7 nucleotides align to TRBD1. From germline, CDR1 is MNHEY and CDR2 SMNVEV (reference sequence). The ends lost 7 bases at V and 4 bases at J; junction bases unmatched: 7. This CDR3 region has 13 residues. The CDR3 here is CASTGRGSYEQYF. The CDR3, as DNA: TGTGCCAGCACTGGCAGGGGGTCATACGAGCAGTACTTC.

This rearrangement joins TRBV28 to TRBJ2-7, with TRBD1 matching over 7 bases. The CDR3 sequence is 14 residues long. V gave up 6 bases and J gave up 3 bases; unmatched junction bases: 8. The germline V gene has CDR1 MDHEN and CDR2 SYDVKM. The CDR3 protein is CASSFRDRLYEQYF. The CDR3 DNA sequence: TGTGCCAGCAGCTTTCGGGACAGACTCTACGAGCAGTACTTC.

V is TRBV6-6 and J is TRBJ1-2; 7 bases align to TRBD1. The V segment lost 9 bases and the J segment 0 bases; nucleotides outside the gene matches: 4. The CDR3 consists of 13 residues. Germline lookup yields CDR1 MNHNY and CDR2 SVGAGI (reference sequence). This CDR3 is CASSGGSNYGYTF. CDR3 DNA: TGTGCCAGTTCAGGGGGATCTAACTATGGCTACACCTTC.

CDR3 coding DNA: TGCGCCAGCAGTGGGGCAGGGGAATACAATGAGCAGTTCTTC. Protein product: CASSGAGEYNEQFF. The V gene is TRBV10-2, the J gene TRBJ2-1, with D tentatively TRBD1 (6 bases). The V gene's germline CDR1 is WSHSY and CDR2 SAAADI. The V gene lost 4 bases and the J gene lost 4 bases, with 11 bases spanning the gap. The CDR3 runs 14 residues.

The genes are TRBV6-1 and TRBJ1-6; D may be TRBD1 (5 bases). CDR3 length: 16 residues. The V gene lost 4 bases and the J gene lost 0 bases, with 10 bases spanning the gap. Germline V lookup: CDR1 MNHNS, CDR2 SASEGT. CDR3 bases: TGTGCCAGCAGTGGACAGCTGAGCTCCTATAATTCACCCCTCCACTTT. It yields the protein CASSGQLSSYNSPLHF.

The rearrangement uses TRBV5-1 and TRBJ2-1; 9 nucleotides align to TRBD1. The germline gives CDR1 SGHRS, CDR2 YFSETQ. The V segment lost 0 bases and the J segment 7 bases; nucleotides outside the gene matches: 5. This CDR3 spans 15 amino acids. CDR3 sequence: CASSLVYRGHNEQFF. In DNA form, the CDR3 reads TGCGCCAGCAGCTTGGTATACAGGGGGCATAATGAGCAGTTCTTC.

The DNA of the CDR3 is TGTGCCAGCAGGCGGTCCTCTGAAGCTTTCTTT. This codes for CASRRSSEAFF. The rearrangement uses TRBV28 and TRBJ1-1, with D unresolved. This CDR3 spans 11 amino acids. Trimming cost V 6 bases and J 6 bases, with 8 bases left between them. The germline V gene encodes CDR1 MDHEN and CDR2 SYDVKM.

The chain uses TRBV5-1 and TRBJ1-2; D is possibly TRBD1 (5 bases). Germline CDR1 and CDR2: SGHRS and YFSETQ. Trimming took off 4 bases at V and 8 bases at J, with 21 bases between the two ends. This CDR3 spans 15 amino acids. The CDR3 DNA reads TGCGCCAGCAGCCCGGCGCCGGATCCCCGGGGGGGCTACACCTTC. Translated, it gives CASSPAPDPRGGYTF.

This sequence joins TRBV5-3 and TRBJ2-7; D unresolved. TRBV5-3 is reported as an ORF; its role is uncertain. Trimming stripped 2 bases from V and 8 bases from J, with 8 bases between. CDR3 length: 11 amino acids. Written as DNA, the CDR3 is TGTGCCAGAAGCTTCCAAGTCCAGCAGTACTTC. This translates into CARSFQVQQYF.

The chain is built from TRBV27 and TRBJ1-1; the match to TRBD1 covers 8 bases. The V segment lost 2 bases and the J segment 3 bases; nucleotides outside the gene matches: 5. Germline assignment: CDR1 MNHEY and CDR2 SMNVEV (reference sequence). CDR3 length: 15 amino acids. CDR3 sequence reads: CASSLGGQAYTEAFF. The DNA for the CDR3 is TGTGCCAGCAGTTTAGGGGGACAGGCGTACACTGAAGCTTTCTTT.

This clone appeared a few times. This chain connects TRBV4-2 to TRBJ2-7, with TRBD2 identical over 12 bases. The CDR3 loop spans 16 amino acids. From germline, CDR1 is LGHNA and CDR2 YNFKEQ. V shed 1 base and J 2 bases; nucleotides not matched to a gene: 3. The CDR3 is CASSQVASGGAYEQYF. Here the CDR3 DNA reads TGTGCCAGCAGCCAAGTCGCTAGCGGGGGGGCCTACGAGCAGTACTTC.

The chain couples TRBV15 to TRBJ2-2, with TRBD1 identical over 7 bases. V dropped 0 bases and J dropped 2; count of bases not matched to a gene: 21. Looked up from germline, CDR1 is LNHNV and CDR2 is YYDKDF (reference sequence). CDR3 length: 22 residues. In DNA, the CDR3 is TGTGCCACCAGCAGAGAGAATCGCTCGAGGAAAGAGGGACAGAGAAACACCGGGGAGCTGTTTTTT. Translating it yields CATSRENRSRKEGQRNTGELFF.

The chain recombines TRBV28 with TRBJ1-2; perhaps TRBD1 as D (5 bases). Germline assignment: CDR1 MDHEN and CDR2 SYDVKM. The CDR3 totals 16 residues. Trimming stripped 2 bases from V and 4 bases from J, with 17 bases between. The CDR3 DNA reads as TGTGCCAGCAGTTTAGTAGCGGGCCAGGGTGGCTATGGCTACACCTTC. It codes for CASSLVAGQGGYGYTF.

V usage is TRBV29-1 and J usage is TRBJ1-2, with 11 bases matching TRBD1. The CDR3 is 13 amino acids. From germline, CDR1 is SQVTM and CDR2 ANQGSEA. The junction had 5 bases not matched to a gene; V was cut back by 7 bases and J by 4 bases. DNA of the CDR3: TGCAGCGCCCGGACAGGGGGCACCTATGGCTACACCTTC. It is translated as CSARTGGTYGYTF.

This rearrangement joins TRBV19 to TRBJ2-2; D perhaps matches TRBD2 (5 bases). Trimming left V 1 base short and J 10 bases short, with 10 bases between. Germline values: CDR1 LNHDA, CDR2 SQIVND (reference sequence). This CDR3 spans 13 amino acids. This chain's CDR3 is CASSIGGSTELFF. CDR3 coding DNA: TGTGCCAGTAGTATAGGAGGGAGCACGGAGCTGTTTTTT.

The rearrangement joins TRBV11-2 to TRBJ1-2; no firm D call. Germline loops: CDR1 SGHAT, CDR2 FQNNGV. The CDR3 length is 13 residues. V was trimmed by 2 bases and J by 3 bases, leaving 7 bases between them. The CDR3 nucleotides are TGTGCCAGCAGCTTACAGGTCTACTATGGCTACACCTTC. Protein sequence: CASSLQVYYGYTF.

This clone has just a few counts. This rearrangement joins TRBV19 to TRBJ1-6; a weak D match, TRBD1 (5 bases). Trimming shortened V by 5 bases and J by 14 bases, and 16 bases separated the two germline ends. Germline V lookup: CDR1 LNHDA, CDR2 SQIVND (reference sequence). The length of the CDR3 is 13 residues. The CDR3 coding sequence is TGTGCCAGTAGTGATCCTCAGGGTATATCCCTCCACTTT. The encoded protein is CASSDPQGISLHF.

The chain joins TRBV3-1 (or the pseudogene TRBV3-2) to TRBJ2-2; D is possibly TRBD1 (9 bases). CDR1 and CDR2 from the germline V gene are LGHDT and YNNKEL (reference sequence). V lost 6 bases and J 4 bases, leaving 27 bases between the germline ends. This CDR3 contains 19 residues. The chain's CDR3 is CASRPPGTGRLAGTGELFF. The CDR3 DNA reads TGTGCCAGCAGACCTCCTGGGACAGGGAGGCTAGCGGGCACCGGGGAGCTGTTTTTT.

This rearrangement joins TRBV6-5 to TRBJ1-2; D gene unclear. Germline V gives CDR1 MNHEY, CDR2 SVGAGI. This CDR3 has 13 amino acids. The ends were cut back, 6 bases at V and 4 bases at J, with 12 bases in the middle. DNA for the CDR3: TGTGCCAGCAGCAAGACGGAGACCTATGGCTACACCTTC. As protein: CASSKTETYGYTF.

V gene TRBV28 combines with J gene TRBJ2-3; D uncertain. The CDR3 is 14 amino acids. The V and J ends lost 1 base and 2 bases respectively, with 7 bases between them. Germline CDR1 and CDR2: MDHEN and SYDVKM. The CDR3 region has the DNA TGTGCCAGCAGTTTATCGGACCCCACAGATACGCAGTATTTT. Translating gives CASSLSDPTDTQYF. The variable domain in full, with the rest retrieved from reference TRBV28 and TRBJ2-3, is DVKVTQSSRYLVKRTGEKVFLECVQDMDHENMFWYRQDPGLGLRLIYFSYDVKMKEKGDIPEGYSVSREKKERFSLILESASTNQTSMYLCASSLSDPTDTQYFGPGTRLTVL.